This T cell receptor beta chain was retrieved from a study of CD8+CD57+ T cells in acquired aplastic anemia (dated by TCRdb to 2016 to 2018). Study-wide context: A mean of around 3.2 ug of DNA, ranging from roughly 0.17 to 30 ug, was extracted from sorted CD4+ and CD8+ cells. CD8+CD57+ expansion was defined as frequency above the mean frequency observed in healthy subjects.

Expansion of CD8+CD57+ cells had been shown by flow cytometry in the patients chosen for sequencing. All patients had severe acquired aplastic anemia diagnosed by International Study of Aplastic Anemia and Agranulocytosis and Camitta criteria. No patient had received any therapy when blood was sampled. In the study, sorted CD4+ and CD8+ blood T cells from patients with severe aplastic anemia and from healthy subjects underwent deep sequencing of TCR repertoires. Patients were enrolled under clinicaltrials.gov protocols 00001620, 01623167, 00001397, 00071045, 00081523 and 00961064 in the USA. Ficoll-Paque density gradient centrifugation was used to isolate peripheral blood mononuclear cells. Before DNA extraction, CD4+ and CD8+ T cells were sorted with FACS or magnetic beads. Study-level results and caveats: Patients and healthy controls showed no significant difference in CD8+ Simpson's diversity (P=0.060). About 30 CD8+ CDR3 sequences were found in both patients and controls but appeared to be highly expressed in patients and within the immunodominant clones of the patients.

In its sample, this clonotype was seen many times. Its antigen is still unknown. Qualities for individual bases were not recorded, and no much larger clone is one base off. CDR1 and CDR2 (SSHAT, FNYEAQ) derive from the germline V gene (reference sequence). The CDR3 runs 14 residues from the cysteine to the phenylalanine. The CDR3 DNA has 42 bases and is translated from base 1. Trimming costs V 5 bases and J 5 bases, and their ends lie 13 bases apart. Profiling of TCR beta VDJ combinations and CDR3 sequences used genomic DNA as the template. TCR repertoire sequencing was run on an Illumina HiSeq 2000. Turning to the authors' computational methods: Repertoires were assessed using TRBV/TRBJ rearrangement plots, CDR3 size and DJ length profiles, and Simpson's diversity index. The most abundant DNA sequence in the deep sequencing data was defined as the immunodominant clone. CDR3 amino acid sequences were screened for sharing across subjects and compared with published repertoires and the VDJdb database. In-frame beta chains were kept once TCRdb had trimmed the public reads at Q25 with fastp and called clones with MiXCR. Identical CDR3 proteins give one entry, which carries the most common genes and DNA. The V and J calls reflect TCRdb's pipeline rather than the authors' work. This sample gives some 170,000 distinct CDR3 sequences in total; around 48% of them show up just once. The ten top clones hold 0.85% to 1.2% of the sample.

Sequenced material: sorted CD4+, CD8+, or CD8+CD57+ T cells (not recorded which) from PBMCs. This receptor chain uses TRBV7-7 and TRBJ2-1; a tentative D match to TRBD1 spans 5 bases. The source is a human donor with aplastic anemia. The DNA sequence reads TGTGCCAGCAGCCAGGGAATTACCGACAATGAGCAGTTCTTC. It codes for CASSQGITDNEQFF.